This T cell receptor (beta chain) is from a study of T cell responses to AZD1222 COVID-19 vaccine. V lost 4 bases, J lost 3 bases, and 16 bases lay in between. Looked up from germline, CDR1 is SGHRS and CDR2 is YFSETQ. This CDR3 is built from 15 residues. Broader study findings: Clonal diversity may have been underestimated, and the donors were mostly white British, with more females than males.

This clone has more than one count but fewer than ten. Its antigen remains unidentified. Clones were read by immunoSEQ multiplex PCR, and TCRdb kept only the in-frame ones, dropping some. Among approximately 70,000 clones listed, 75% to 90% were seen once. The TCR originated in an adult in good health. Sequencing was performed on peripheral blood, taken on day 0 of AZD1222 vaccination. This chain connects TRBV5-1 to TRBJ1-2; D is possibly TRBD1 (5 bases). The CDR3, as DNA: TGCGCCAGCAGCCTCTTCCCGGGGCTAGACTATGGCTACACCTTC. Its protein is CASSLFPGLDYGYTF. The complete variable domain, with remaining parts taken from reference TRBV5-1 and TRBJ1-2, reads KAGVTQTPRYLIKTRGQQVTLSCSPISGHRSVSWYQQTPGQGLQFLFEYFSETQRNKGNFPGRFSGRQFSNSRSEMNVSTLELGDSALYLCASSLFPGLDYGYTFGSGTRLTVV.